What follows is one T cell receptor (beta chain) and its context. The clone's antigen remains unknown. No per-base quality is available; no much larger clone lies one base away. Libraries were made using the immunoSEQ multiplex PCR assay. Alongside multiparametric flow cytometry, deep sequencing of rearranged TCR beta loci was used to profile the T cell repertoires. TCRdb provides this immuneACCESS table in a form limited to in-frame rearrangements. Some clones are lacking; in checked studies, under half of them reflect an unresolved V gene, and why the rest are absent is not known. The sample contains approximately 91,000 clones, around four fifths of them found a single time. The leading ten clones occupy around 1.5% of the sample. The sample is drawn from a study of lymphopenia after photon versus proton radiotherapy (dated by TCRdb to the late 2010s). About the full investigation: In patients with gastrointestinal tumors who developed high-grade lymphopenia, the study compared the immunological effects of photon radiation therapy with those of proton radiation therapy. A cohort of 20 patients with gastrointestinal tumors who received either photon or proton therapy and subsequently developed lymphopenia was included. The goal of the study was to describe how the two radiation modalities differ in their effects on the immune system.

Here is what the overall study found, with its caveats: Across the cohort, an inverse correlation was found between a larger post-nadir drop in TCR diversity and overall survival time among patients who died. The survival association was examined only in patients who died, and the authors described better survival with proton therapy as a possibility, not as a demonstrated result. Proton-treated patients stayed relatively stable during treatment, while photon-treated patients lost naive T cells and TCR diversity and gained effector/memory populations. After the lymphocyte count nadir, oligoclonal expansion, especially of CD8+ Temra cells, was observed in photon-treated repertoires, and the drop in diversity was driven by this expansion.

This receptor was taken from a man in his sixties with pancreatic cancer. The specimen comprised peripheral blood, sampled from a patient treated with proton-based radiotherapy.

The CDR3 protein sequence reads: CASSLARLLAGGNNEQFF. At the DNA level, the sequence is TGTGCCAGCAGCTTGGCTAGGCTCCTAGCGGGAGGGAACAATGAGCAGTTCTTC. The V gene is TRBV5-4 and the J gene is TRBJ2-1, with 12 bases in between that match TRBD2. Trimming takes 0 bases off V and 5 bases off J; junction bases not matched to a gene: 9. The CDR3 starts with the cysteine, ends with the phenylalanine, and has 18 residues. The entry retains the CDR3 DNA only, 54 bases that are in frame from base 1. From a lookup of the germline V gene (reference sequence), CDR1 and CDR2 are SGHNT and YYREEE. Reference TRBV5-4 and TRBJ2-1 genes cover what lies past the CDR3, so the full variable domain is ETGVTQSPTHLIKTRGQQVTLRCSSQSGHNTVSWYQQALGQGPQFIFQYYREEENGRGNFPPRFSGLQFPNYSSELNVNALELDDSALYLCASSLARLLAGGNNEQFFGPGTRLTVL.